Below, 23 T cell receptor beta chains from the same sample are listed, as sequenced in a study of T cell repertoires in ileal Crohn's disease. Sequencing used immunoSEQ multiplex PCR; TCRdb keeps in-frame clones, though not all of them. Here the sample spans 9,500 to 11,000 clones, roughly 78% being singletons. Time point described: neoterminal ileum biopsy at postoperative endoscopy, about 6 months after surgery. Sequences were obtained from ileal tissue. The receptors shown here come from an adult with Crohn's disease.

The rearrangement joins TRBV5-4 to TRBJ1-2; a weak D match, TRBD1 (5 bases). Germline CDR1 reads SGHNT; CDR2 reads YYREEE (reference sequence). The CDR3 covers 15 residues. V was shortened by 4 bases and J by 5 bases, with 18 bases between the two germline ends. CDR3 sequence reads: CASSLEPGDIYGYTF. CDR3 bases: TGTGCCAGCAGCCTTGAACCGGGGGATATATATGGCTACACCTTC. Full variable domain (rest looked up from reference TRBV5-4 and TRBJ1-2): ETGVTQSPTHLIKTRGQQVTLRCSSQSGHNTVSWYQQALGQGPQFIFQYYREEENGRGNFPPRFSGLQFPNYSSELNVNALELDDSALYLCASSLEPGDIYGYTFGSGTRLTVV.

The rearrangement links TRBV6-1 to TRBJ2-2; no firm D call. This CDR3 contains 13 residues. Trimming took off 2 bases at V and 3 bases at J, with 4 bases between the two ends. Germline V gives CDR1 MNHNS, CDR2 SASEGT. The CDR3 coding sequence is TGTGCCAGCAGTGAACAGGACACCGGGGAGCTGTTTTTT. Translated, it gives CASSEQDTGELFF.

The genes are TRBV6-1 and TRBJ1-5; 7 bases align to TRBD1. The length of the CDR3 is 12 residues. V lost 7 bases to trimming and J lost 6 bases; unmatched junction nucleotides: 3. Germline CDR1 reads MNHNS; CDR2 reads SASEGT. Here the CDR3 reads CASTDRVQPQHF. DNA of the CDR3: TGTGCCAGCACCGACAGGGTTCAGCCCCAGCATTTT.

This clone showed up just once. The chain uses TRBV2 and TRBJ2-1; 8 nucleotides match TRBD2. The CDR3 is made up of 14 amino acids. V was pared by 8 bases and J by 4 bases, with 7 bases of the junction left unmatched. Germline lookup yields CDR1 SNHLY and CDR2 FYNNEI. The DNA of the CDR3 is TGTGCCAGCGCACTAGCGGCAAGTTACAATGAGCAGTTCTTC. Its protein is CASALAASYNEQFF.

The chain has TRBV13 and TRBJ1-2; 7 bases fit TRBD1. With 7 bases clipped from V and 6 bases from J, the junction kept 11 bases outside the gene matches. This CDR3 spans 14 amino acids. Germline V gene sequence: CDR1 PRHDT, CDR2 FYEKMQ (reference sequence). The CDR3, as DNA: TGTGCCAGCACCGTGTTTACAGGGGTGGATGGCTACACCTTC. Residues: CASTVFTGVDGYTF.

The CDR3: CASSELPGVITEAFF. CDR3 nucleotides: TGTGCCAGCAGTGAACTGCCGGGGGTTATAACTGAAGCTTTCTTT. The J gene is TRBJ1-1, the V gene TRBV2; D is possibly TRBD1 (5 bases). CDR3 length: 15 residues. CDR1 is SNHLY, CDR2 FYNNEI, per germline. V was shortened by 2 bases and J by 5 bases, with 15 bases between the two germline ends.

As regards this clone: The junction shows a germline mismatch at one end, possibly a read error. CDR3 in DNA: TGTGCCAGCAGTTTATCGGCAGGACTGAACACTGAAGCTCTCTTT. It translates to CASSLSAGLNTEALF. This sequence joins TRBV27 and TRBJ1-1; D gene ambiguous. CDR1 MNHEY and CDR2 SMNVEV come from the germline V gene (reference sequence). This CDR3 is built from 15 residues.

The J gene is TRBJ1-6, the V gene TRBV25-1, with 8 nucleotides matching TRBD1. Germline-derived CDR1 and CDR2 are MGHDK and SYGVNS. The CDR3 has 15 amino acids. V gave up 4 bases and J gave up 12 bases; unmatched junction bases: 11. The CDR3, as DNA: TGTGCCAGCAGTGGAGGCGAGGACAGGGTGCAACCCCTCCACTTT. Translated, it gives CASSGGEDRVQPLHF.

The CDR3 DNA sequence: TGCGCCAGCAGGTCCGGCGGGCTAGTTAGCACAGATACGCAGTATTTT. Translating it yields CASRSGGLVSTDTQYF. The chain uses TRBV5-1 and TRBJ2-3; a possible D gene is TRBD2 (5 bases). V lost 5 bases and J lost 0, with 16 bases in between. Germline-derived CDR1 and CDR2 are SGHRS and YFSETQ. This CDR3 has 16 amino acids.

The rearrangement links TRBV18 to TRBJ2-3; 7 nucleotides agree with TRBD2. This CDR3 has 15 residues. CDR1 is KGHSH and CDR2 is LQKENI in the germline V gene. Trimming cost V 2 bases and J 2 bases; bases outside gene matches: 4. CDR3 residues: CASSPLGGTTDTQYF. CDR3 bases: TGTGCCAGCTCACCATTGGGGGGGACCACAGATACGCAGTATTTT.

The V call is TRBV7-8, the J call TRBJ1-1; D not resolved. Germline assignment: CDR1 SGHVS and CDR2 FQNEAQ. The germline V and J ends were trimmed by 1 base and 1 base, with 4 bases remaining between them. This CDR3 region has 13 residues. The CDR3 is CASSLDRNTEAFF. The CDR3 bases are TGTGCCAGCAGCTTAGATAGGAACACTGAAGCTTTCTTT.

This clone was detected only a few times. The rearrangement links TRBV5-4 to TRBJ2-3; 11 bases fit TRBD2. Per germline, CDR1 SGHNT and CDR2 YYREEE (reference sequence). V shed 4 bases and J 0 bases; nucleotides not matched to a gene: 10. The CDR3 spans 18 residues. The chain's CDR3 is CASSVAILAGGSTDTQYF. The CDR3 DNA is TGTGCCAGCAGCGTCGCGATTCTAGCGGGGGGAAGCACAGATACGCAGTATTTT. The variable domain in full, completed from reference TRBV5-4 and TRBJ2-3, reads ETGVTQSPTHLIKTRGQQVTLRCSSQSGHNTVSWYQQALGQGPQFIFQYYREEENGRGNFPPRFSGLQFPNYSSELNVNALELDDSALYLCASSVAILAGGSTDTQYFGPGTRLTVL.

In DNA form, the CDR3 reads TGCGCCAGCAGCTTCGGGACAGGAGGCCGCGATCAGCCCCAGCATTTT. It specifies CASSFGTGGRDQPQHF. J is TRBJ1-5 and V is TRBV5-1, with TRBD1 matching 8 bases. Germline V gives CDR1 SGHRS, CDR2 YFSETQ. The V segment lost 2 bases and the J segment 5 bases; nucleotides outside the gene matches: 9. CDR3 length: 16 amino acids. The entire variable domain, with the rest obtained from reference TRBV5-1 and TRBJ1-5, is as follows: KAGVTQTPRYLIKTRGQQVTLSCSPISGHRSVSWYQQTPGQGLQFLFEYFSETQRNKGNFPGRFSGRQFSNSRSEMNVSTLELGDSALYLCASSFGTGGRDQPQHFGDGTRLSIL.

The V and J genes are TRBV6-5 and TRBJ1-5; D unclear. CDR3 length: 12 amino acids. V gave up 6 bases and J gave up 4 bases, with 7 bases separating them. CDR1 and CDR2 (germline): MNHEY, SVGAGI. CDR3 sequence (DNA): TGTGCCAGCAGCCATGCGAATCAGCCCCAGCATTTT. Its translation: CASSHANQPQHF.

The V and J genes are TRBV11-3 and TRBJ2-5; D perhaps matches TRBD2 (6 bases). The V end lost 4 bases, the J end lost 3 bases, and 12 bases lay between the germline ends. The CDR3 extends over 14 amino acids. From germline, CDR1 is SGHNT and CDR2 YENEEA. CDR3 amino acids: CASSSHRGEETQYF. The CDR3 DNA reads TGTGCCAGCAGCTCGCACCGCGGGGAAGAGACCCAGTACTTC. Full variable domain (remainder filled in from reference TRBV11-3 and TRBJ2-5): EAGVVQSPRYKIIEKKQPVAFWCNPISGHNTLYWYLQNLGQGPELLIRYENEEAVDDSQLPKDRFSAERLKGVDSTLKIQPAELGDSAVYLCASSSHRGEETQYFGPGTRLLVL.

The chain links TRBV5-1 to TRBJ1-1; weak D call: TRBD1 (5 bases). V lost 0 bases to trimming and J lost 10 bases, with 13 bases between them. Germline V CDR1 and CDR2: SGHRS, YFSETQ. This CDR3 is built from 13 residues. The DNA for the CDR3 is TGCGCCAGCAGCTTGGTAGAAGGGGTGCGAGCTTTCTTT. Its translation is CASSLVEGVRAFF.

CDR3 nucleotide sequence: TGTGCCAGTAGTGAGCTAGCGGGGTACTACAATGAGCAGTTCTTC. It is translated as CASSELAGYYNEQFF. This chain links TRBV19 with TRBJ2-1, with 9 bases aligning to TRBD2. V dropped 5 bases and J dropped 3; count of bases not matched to a gene: 5. The CDR3 is made up of 15 amino acids. CDR1 and CDR2 (germline): LNHDA, SQIVND (reference sequence).

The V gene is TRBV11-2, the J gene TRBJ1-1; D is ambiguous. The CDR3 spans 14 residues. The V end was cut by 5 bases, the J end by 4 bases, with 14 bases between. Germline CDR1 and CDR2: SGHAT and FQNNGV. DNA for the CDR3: TGTGCCAGCAGCGTCGGGATTTCGAGCACTGAAGCTTTCTTT. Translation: CASSVGISSTEAFF.

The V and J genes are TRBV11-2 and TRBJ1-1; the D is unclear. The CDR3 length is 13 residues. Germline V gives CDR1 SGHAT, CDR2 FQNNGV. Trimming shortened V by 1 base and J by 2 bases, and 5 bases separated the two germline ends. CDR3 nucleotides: TGTGCCAGCAGCTTAGGCGCCAACACTGAAGCTTTCTTT. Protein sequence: CASSLGANTEAFF.

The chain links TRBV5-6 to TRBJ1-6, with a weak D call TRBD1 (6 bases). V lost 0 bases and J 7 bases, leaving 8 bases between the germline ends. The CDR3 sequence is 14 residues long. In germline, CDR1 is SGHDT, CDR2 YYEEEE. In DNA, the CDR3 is TGTGCCAGCAGCTTGGAACAGGGCAATTCACCCCTCCACTTT. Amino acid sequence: CASSLEQGNSPLHF.

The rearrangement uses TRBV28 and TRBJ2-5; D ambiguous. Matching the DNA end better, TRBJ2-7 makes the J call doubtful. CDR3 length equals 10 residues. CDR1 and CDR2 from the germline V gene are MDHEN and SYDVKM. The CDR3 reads CASRLYEQYF. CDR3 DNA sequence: TGTGCCAGCAGACTCTACGAGCAGTACTTC.

Written as DNA, the CDR3 is TGTGCCAGCAGTTCAGGACAGGGGACTTCACCCCTCCACTTT. Its translation is CASSSGQGTSPLHF. The V gene is TRBV6-6, the J gene TRBJ1-6; TRBD1 matches 9 bases. The CDR3 runs 14 residues. From germline, CDR1 is MNHNY and CDR2 SVGAGI (reference sequence). The J segment lost 9 bases and the V segment lost 4 bases, leaving 4 bases of the junction unmatched.

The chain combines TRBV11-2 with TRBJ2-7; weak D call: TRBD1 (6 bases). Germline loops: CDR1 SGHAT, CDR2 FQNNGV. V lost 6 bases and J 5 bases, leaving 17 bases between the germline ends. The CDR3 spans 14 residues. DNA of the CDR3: TGTGCCAGCAGTTCAACAACAGGGTCCAACGAGCAGTACTTC. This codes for CASSSTTGSNEQYF.